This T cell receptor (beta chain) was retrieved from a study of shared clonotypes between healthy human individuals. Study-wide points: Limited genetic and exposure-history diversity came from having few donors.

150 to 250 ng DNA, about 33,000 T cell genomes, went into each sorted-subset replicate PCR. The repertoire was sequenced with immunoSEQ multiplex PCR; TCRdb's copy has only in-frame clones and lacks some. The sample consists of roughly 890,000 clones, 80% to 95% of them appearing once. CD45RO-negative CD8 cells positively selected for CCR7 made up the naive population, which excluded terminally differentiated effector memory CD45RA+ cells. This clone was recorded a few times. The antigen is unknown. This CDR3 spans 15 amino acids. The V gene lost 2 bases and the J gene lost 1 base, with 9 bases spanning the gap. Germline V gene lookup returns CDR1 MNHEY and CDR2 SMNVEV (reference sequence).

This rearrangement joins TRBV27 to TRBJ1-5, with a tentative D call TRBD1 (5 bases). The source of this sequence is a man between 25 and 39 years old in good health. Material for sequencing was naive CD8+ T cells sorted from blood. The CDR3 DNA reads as TGTGCCAGCAGTTTAGCCAGGGCGAGCAATCAGCCCCAGCATTTT. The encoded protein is CASSLARASNQPQHF.